This record concerns one T cell receptor beta chain sequence. This specimen belongs to a study of blood T cell repertoires in COVID-19. Study summary: The United States, Italy and Spain supplied acute and convalescent COVID-19 samples.

Profiled with immunoSEQ multiplex PCR; TCRdb holds only in-frame clones, not every one. The table lists 350,000 to 450,000 clones, more than 75% of them singletons. Sequenced sample: peripheral blood. The receptor comes from a human donor in a cohort sampled during active COVID-19.

CDR3: CASSDSPGLAGDEQYF. DNA of the CDR3: TGTGCCAGCAGCGACAGTCCGGGACTAGCGGGAGACGAGCAGTACTTC. The chain joins TRBV5-5 to TRBJ2-7; 14 bases agree with TRBD2. Looked up from germline, CDR1 is SGHKS and CDR2 is YYEKEE (reference sequence). V was pared by 4 bases and J by 5 bases, with 8 bases of the junction left unmatched. The CDR3 spans 16 residues.